Below, one T cell receptor (beta chain) is given with its context. The data were obtained in a study of blood T cell repertoires in COVID-19. Background on the study: Samples representing acute and convalescent COVID-19 were sourced from the United States, Italy and Spain. Sample material is recorded as cDNA or gDNA derived from T cells, B-cell-depleted T cells, or PBMCs.

The CDR3 totals 16 residues. Trimming at V came to 4 bases and at J to 2 bases, leaving 11 bases not matched to a gene. CDR1 is SGHDT and CDR2 is YYEEEE in the germline V gene. Authors' methods: Amplification from reference gene primers served as the basis for estimated nucleated cell counts. The method was immunoSEQ multiplex PCR; TCRdb's version includes in-frame clones alone and lacks a portion of them. V and J calls and clone size come straight from that table; D and trimming were deduced from the DNA. The repertoire holds about 210,000 clones, 86% seen once, with roughly 0.78% in the top ten. Sequenced material: peripheral blood. The clonotype comes from a woman in her 70s with acute or convalescent COVID-19. The chain carries TRBV5-6 and TRBJ1-1; 7 bases are shared with TRBD1. CDR3 sequence (DNA): TGTGCCAGCAGCCCCGTAAGAGGGGGCCCTAACACTGAAGCTTTCTTT. Its protein product is CASSPVRGGPNTEAFF.